The clone carrying this TCR beta chain turned up a few times. These data are taken from a study of blood T cell repertoires in COVID-19. Per the authors' pipeline: From reference gene primer amplification, estimates of nucleated cell counts were derived. Produced via immunoSEQ multiplex PCR; TCRdb's table is partial and in-frame only. V, J and clone size derive from that table, while D and trimming were established from the DNA sequence. The table records 100,000 to 150,000 clones, roughly 69% of them present only once. CDR1 is SNHLY, CDR2 FYNNEI, per germline. V lost 8 bases and J lost 5; bases outside the gene matches: 7. CDR3 length equals 13 residues.

Sequenced sample: peripheral blood. The receptor was isolated from a woman in her 70s with acute or convalescent COVID-19. The chain is built from TRBV2 and TRBJ1-1, with 8 bases fitting TRBD1. CDR3 amino acids: CASSGTGATEAFF. The DNA of the CDR3 is TGTGCCAGCTCCGGGACAGGCGCGACTGAAGCTTTCTTT. The whole variable domain, filled in from reference TRBV2 and TRBJ1-1, reads EPEVTQTPSHQVTQMGQEVILRCVPISNHLYFYWYRQILGQKVEFLVSFYNNEISEKSEIFDDQFSVERPDGSNFTLKIRSTKLEDSAMYFCASSGTGATEAFFGQGTRLTVV.